This T cell receptor beta chain was documented in a study of glioma-infiltrating T cells. The iRepertoire nested amplicon-rescue multiplex PCR amplified TCR alpha and beta CDR3s from RNA. Via MiXCR, TCRdb re-called the multiplex PCR reads, giving one row per CDR3 protein. Among approximately 100,000 distinct CDR3 sequences, roughly 30% were seen once, and the ten largest hold about 40%. This clonotype appeared many times. Germline CDR1 reads DFQATT; CDR2 reads SNEGSKA (reference sequence). The CDR3 runs 14 residues. V was pared by 3 bases and J by 5 bases, with 5 bases of the junction left unmatched. The sequencing sample was made of glioma tissue, nonneoplastic brain tissue, or PBMCs (not recorded which). This TCR came from a human donor with low-grade glioma or glioblastoma, undergoing nonglioma brain surgery, or in good health (not recorded which). The chain uses TRBV20-1 and TRBJ2-5; 11 nucleotides match TRBD2. The CDR3 is CSASVTSGGETQYF. The CDR3 region has the DNA TGCAGTGCTAGTGTTACTAGCGGGGGTGAGACCCAGTACTTC.